This entry features one T cell receptor beta chain sequence. The source of the sample is a study of T cell responses to AZD1222 COVID-19 vaccine. Only in-frame clones appear in the TCRdb table, and some are missing; sequencing was by immunoSEQ multiplex PCR. Seen here are roughly 70,000 clones, more than 80% observed once, and the top ten hold more than 2%. Germline assignment: CDR1 SQVTM and CDR2 ANQGSEA. Trimming pared 4 bases from V and 5 bases from J, leaving 9 bases between. This CDR3 has 12 amino acids. The receptor was isolated from an adult in good health. The gene calls are TRBV29-1 and TRBJ1-5; maybe TRBD1 (5 bases). The specimen comprised peripheral blood, sampled on day 0 of AZD1222 vaccination. The CDR3: CSVGQLDQPQHF. For the CDR3, the DNA is TGCAGCGTTGGACAGTTGGATCAGCCCCAGCATTTT. Based on the CDR3 plus reference TRBV29-1 and TRBJ1-5, the full variable domain is SAVISQKPSRDICQRGTSLTIQCQVDSQVTMMFWYRQQPGQSLTLIATANQGSEATYESGFVIDKFPISRPNLTFSTLTVSNMSPEDSSIYLCSVGQLDQPQHFGDGTRLSIL.